The present entry profiles one T cell receptor beta chain with its context. This record belongs to a study of blood T cell repertoires in COVID-19. Sequenced by immunoSEQ multiplex PCR; TCRdb stores in-frame clones only, minus some. This table holds approximately 45,000 clones, over 70% found once. Germline V CDR1 and CDR2: MGHDK, SYGVNS. The V end lost 5 bases, the J end lost 2 bases, and 17 bases lay between the germline ends. This CDR3 has 16 residues. The chain employs TRBV25-1 and TRBJ2-3; a weak D match, TRBD1 (6 bases). Sequenced input: peripheral blood. The sequence was collected from a human donor in a cohort sampled during active COVID-19. CDR3 nucleotides: TGTGCCAGCAGTAGGGCCAGGGGAGAGTTCACAGATACGCAGTATTTT. This gives the protein CASSRARGEFTDTQYF. The full variable domain, completed using reference TRBV25-1 and TRBJ2-3, is EADIYQTPRYLVIGTGKKITLECSQTMGHDKMYWYQQDPGMELHLIHYSYGVNSTEKGDLSSESTVSRIRTEHFPLTLESARPSHTSQYLCASSRARGEFTDTQYFGPGTRLTVL.